These 32 T cell receptor beta chains originate from one sample sequenced in a study of early T cells in non-severe SARS-CoV-2 infection. TCRdb reprocessed the 5' RACE reads with MiXCR, giving one entry per CDR3 protein. The table includes some 80,000 distinct CDR3 sequences, approximately 5% detected once. This specimen consisted of whole blood, obtained at baseline. All receptors come from an adult who was a healthcare worker with PCR-confirmed SARS-CoV-2 infection or an uninfected control (not recorded which).

V is TRBV11-3 and J is TRBJ2-6; the D gene is possibly TRBD1 (5 bases). CDR1 and CDR2 (germline): SGHNT, YENEEA. This CDR3 has 14 residues. Trimming stripped 3 bases from V and 6 bases from J, with 9 bases between. This chain's CDR3 is CASSFSTEANVLTF. The CDR3, as DNA: TGTGCCAGCAGCTTCTCGACAGAGGCCAACGTCCTGACTTTC.

This clonotype was counted at least ten times. The genes are TRBV10-3 and TRBJ2-3; 9 nucleotides agree with TRBD2. Germline loops: CDR1 ENHRY, CDR2 SYGVKD. Trimming cost V 3 bases and J 6 bases; bases outside gene matches: 10. The CDR3 is 16 residues long. CDR3 protein: CAISDPTIAGVDTQYF. CDR3 DNA: TGTGCCATCAGTGATCCTACCATAGCGGGAGTTGATACGCAGTATTTT.

This clonotype was seen only a few times. This rearrangement joins TRBV30 to TRBJ2-1, with TRBD2 matching 14 bases. V dropped 0 bases and J dropped 6; count of bases not matched to a gene: 4. The CDR3 extends over 16 amino acids. The germline gives CDR1 GTSNPN, CDR2 SVGIG (reference sequence). The CDR3, as DNA: TGTGCCTGGAGTGTACTGGGACTAGCGGGAGTCAATGAGCAGTTCTTC. Its translation is CAWSVLGLAGVNEQFF.

The rearrangement uses TRBV7-9 and TRBJ2-7, with D uncertain. The CDR3 is made up of 12 amino acids. V lost 3 bases, J lost 3 bases, and 6 bases lay in between. Germline lookup yields CDR1 SEHNR and CDR2 FQNEAQ (reference sequence). CDR3 region: CASSFVFYEQYF. The CDR3 nucleotides are TGTGCCAGCAGCTTCGTGTTCTACGAGCAGTACTTC.

The rearrangement uses TRBV3-1 and TRBJ2-7, with D possibly being TRBD2 (6 bases). In germline, CDR1 is LGHDT, CDR2 YNNKEL (reference sequence). Trimming stripped 3 bases from V and 5 bases from J, with 14 bases between. The CDR3 sequence is 14 residues long. CDR3 amino acids: CASSQTGTLDEQYF. Written as DNA, the CDR3 is TGTGCCAGCAGCCAGACCGGGACTCTCGACGAGCAGTACTTC.

The gene calls are TRBV5-1 and TRBJ2-1; perhaps TRBD2 as D (6 bases). Trimming cost V 7 bases and J 0 bases, with 17 bases left between them. Per germline, CDR1 SGHRS and CDR2 YFSETQ. This CDR3 region has 16 residues. CDR3 amino acids: CASRRDLSSSYNEQFF. For the CDR3, the DNA is TGCGCCAGCCGGAGGGACCTCTCAAGCTCCTACAATGAGCAGTTCTTC.

This clonotype was found many times. The chain is built from TRBV29-1 and TRBJ2-5; 8 bases map to TRBD1. CDR1 is SQVTM and CDR2 is ANQGSEA in the germline V gene. The CDR3 is 14 residues long. J lost 0 bases, V lost 5 bases, and 5 bases had no gene match. DNA for the CDR3: TGCAGCGTTCACCGGACAGGGTACCAAGAGACCCAGTACTTC. It is translated as CSVHRTGYQETQYF.

The chain is built from TRBV4-2 and TRBJ2-3; tentative D call: TRBD1 (5 bases). This CDR3 spans 22 amino acids. Deletions cut 3 bases from V and 3 bases from J, with 34 bases between. The germline V gene has CDR1 LGHNA and CDR2 YNFKEQ. CDR3 nucleotides: TGTGCCAGCAGCCACTTTGGCTCATTACCATCCCCGGATTTCAAGGGGACAGATACGCAGTATTTT. Amino acid sequence: CASSHFGSLPSPDFKGTDTQYF.

The J gene is TRBJ2-7, the V gene TRBV5-6; weak D call: TRBD1 (6 bases). Trimming cost V 2 bases and J 7 bases, with 13 bases left between them. The CDR3 is 13 residues long. Germline V gene lookup returns CDR1 SGHDT and CDR2 YYEEEE. CDR3 region: CASSLDRTGEQYF. CDR3 in DNA: TGTGCCAGCAGCTTAGACAGGACGGGGGAGCAGTACTTC. Complete variable domain (other parts from reference TRBV5-6 and TRBJ2-7): DAGVTQSPTHLIKTRGQQVTLRCSPKSGHDTVSWYQQALGQGPQFIFQYYEEEERQRGNFPDRFSGHQFPNYSSELNVNALLLGDSALYLCASSLDRTGEQYFGPGTRLTVT.

This clonotype appeared many times. The CDR3 is CASSLGGRDWWGTDTQYF. The CDR3 nucleotides are TGTGCCAGCAGCTTAGGCGGGAGGGATTGGTGGGGCACAGATACGCAGTATTTT. The chain combines TRBV11-3 with TRBJ2-3, with 9 bases lining up with TRBD2. The length of the CDR3 is 18 residues. Trimming at V came to 1 base and at J to 1 base, leaving 9 bases not matched to a gene. Germline V gene lookup returns CDR1 SGHNT and CDR2 YENEEA.

This rearrangement joins TRBV12-3 or TRBV12-4 to TRBJ2-7, with 13 bases aligning to TRBD2. V dropped 6 bases and J dropped 3; count of bases not matched to a gene: 5. The CDR3 contains 15 residues. CDR3 DNA sequence: TGTGCCAGCAGAGCCGGGACTAGCGGGATCTACGAGCAGTACTTC. This gives the protein CASRAGTSGIYEQYF.

The chain carries TRBV19 and TRBJ2-2, with D perhaps TRBD2 (7 bases). The length of the CDR3 is 16 residues. Looked up from germline, CDR1 is LNHDA and CDR2 is SQIVND (reference sequence). Trimming took off 10 bases at V and 2 bases at J, with 20 bases between the two ends. CDR3 in amino acids: CATGEGDIPNTGELFF. In DNA form, the CDR3 reads TGTGCCACCGGGGAGGGGGACATCCCTAACACCGGGGAGCTGTTTTTT.

This clonotype was seen a handful of times. This chain joins TRBV28 and TRBJ1-3; 8 bases match TRBD1. Per germline, CDR1 MDHEN and CDR2 SYDVKM. There are 17 residues in the CDR3. Germline trimming cut 3 bases from V and 0 bases from J; bases unmatched to any gene: 7. CDR3 sequence: CASSFSTGADSGNTIYF. In DNA form, the CDR3 reads TGTGCCAGCAGTTTTTCGACAGGGGCCGACTCTGGAAACACCATATATTTT.

This clonotype was counted many times. The chain uses TRBV7-6 and TRBJ2-7; D not resolved. CDR1 and CDR2 (germline): SGHVS, FNYEAQ. This CDR3 has 13 residues. Trimming removed 4 bases at V and 3 bases at J, with 10 bases between. In DNA, the CDR3 is TGTGCCAGCAGCTACGACGGCGGCTACGAGCAGTACTTC. Its translation is CASSYDGGYEQYF.

This clonotype was seen ten or more times. This chain uses TRBV12-3 or TRBV12-4 with TRBJ2-7, with D perhaps TRBD1 (6 bases). The CDR3 has 15 amino acids. Trimming took off 5 bases at V and 3 bases at J, with 17 bases between the two ends. CDR3 nucleotides: TGTGCCAGCAGTGCTTCCAGGGGATCCCTCTACGAGCAGTACTTC. Translating gives CASSASRGSLYEQYF.

This clonotype was detected ten times or more. The CDR3 reads CASRRRDRGSGTEAFF. CDR3 DNA: TGTGCCAGCAGACGTCGCGATCGTGGTAGTGGCACTGAAGCTTTCTTT. V is TRBV28 and J is TRBJ1-1, with D uncertain. This CDR3 has 16 residues. Germline V gene data show CDR1 as MDHEN and CDR2 as SYDVKM. The V and J ends lost 6 bases and 4 bases respectively, with 21 bases between them.

This clonotype was detected a few times. The CDR3 DNA sequence: TGTGCCAGCTCACCCCCTGGTCAGCCCCAGCATTTT. Protein sequence: CASSPPGQPQHF. The V gene is TRBV18, the J gene TRBJ1-5; no clear D. The CDR3 has 12 amino acids. Germline V lookup: CDR1 KGHSH, CDR2 LQKENI. V lost 3 bases, J lost 6 bases, and 6 bases lay in between.

The chain has TRBV7-8 and TRBJ2-1; TRBD2 agrees at 12 bases. The V and J ends lost 3 bases and 8 bases, in that order; junction bases with no gene match: 8. CDR1 is SGHVS and CDR2 is FQNEAQ in the germline V gene. CDR3 length equals 16 residues. CDR3 protein: CASSFRLAGASDEQFF. The CDR3 DNA is TGTGCCAGCAGCTTCAGACTAGCGGGAGCTTCCGATGAGCAGTTCTTC. The entire variable domain, with the rest obtained from reference TRBV7-8 and TRBJ2-1, is as follows: GAGVSQSPRYKVAKRGQDVALRCDPISGHVSLFWYQQALGQGPEFLTYFQNEAQLDKSGLPSDRFFAERPEGSVSTLKIQRTQQEDSAVYLCASSFRLAGASDEQFFGPGTRLTVL.

To note about this clonotype: Possible read error: a much larger clone is one base away. V is TRBV20-1 and J is TRBJ2-1, with D perhaps matching TRBD1 (6 bases). The CDR3 is made up of 13 amino acids. Germline CDR1 reads DFQATT; CDR2 reads SNEGSKA (reference sequence). V was shortened by 3 bases and J by 7 bases, with 13 bases between the two germline ends. This chain's CDR3 is CSASATGTNEQFF. CDR3 nucleotides: TGCAGTGCTAGTGCAACCGGGACAAATGAGCAGTTCTTC.

This clonotype was observed at least ten times. The rearrangement uses TRBV5-1 and TRBJ2-3, with 12 nucleotides matching TRBD2. The trim removed 6 bases at V and 0 bases at J, leaving 11 bases unmatched. Germline CDR1 is SGHRS and CDR2 is YFSETQ. There are 18 residues in the CDR3. The CDR3 region is CASTVLAGGYSSTDTQYF. CDR3 sequence (DNA): TGCGCCAGCACCGTACTAGCGGGAGGTTACTCTAGCACAGATACGCAGTATTTT.

In this sample, this clonotype turned up a few times. The chain links TRBV12-3 or TRBV12-4 to TRBJ1-1, with a tentative D call TRBD1 (6 bases). The CDR3 consists of 15 residues. Trimming shortened V by 5 bases and J by 4 bases, and 17 bases separated the two germline ends. The CDR3 protein is CASSPWDKVGTEAFF. CDR3 in DNA: TGTGCCAGCAGTCCCTGGGACAAAGTGGGCACTGAAGCTTTCTTT.

This clonotype was detected many times. This chain uses TRBV29-1 with TRBJ2-3; 7 nucleotides line up with TRBD1. The CDR3 extends over 14 amino acids. V shed 7 bases, J shed 2 bases, and the junction held 9 bases outside the gene matches. CDR1 is SQVTM and CDR2 is ANQGSEA in the germline V gene. The CDR3 here is CSAGRDSPTDTQYF. The CDR3 nucleotides read TGCAGCGCCGGCCGGGACAGCCCCACAGATACGCAGTATTTT.

At least ten counts were recorded for this clonotype. V usage is TRBV5-4 and J usage is TRBJ2-1, with 8 nucleotides matching TRBD1. The CDR3 is 15 residues long. The V gene's germline CDR1 is SGHNT and CDR2 YYREEE (reference sequence). V was clipped by 2 bases and J by 7 bases; unmatched bases: 8. CDR3: CASSLPQGARNEQFF. CDR3 DNA: TGTGCCAGCAGCTTACCCCAGGGGGCGCGAAATGAGCAGTTCTTC.

This clonotype was recorded at least ten times. The genes are TRBV4-1 and TRBJ2-1; 11 bases fit TRBD2. Germline CDR1 MGHRA, CDR2 YSYEKL. The CDR3 covers 14 residues. V was pared by 3 bases and J by 9 bases, with 4 bases of the junction left unmatched. The CDR3 DNA follows: TGCGCCAGCAGCCAGGACCTAGCGGGAGGTGAGCAGTTCTTC. Translation: CASSQDLAGGEQFF.

This clonotype was found a few times. The chain carries TRBV25-1 and TRBJ1-2; no firm D call. Per germline, CDR1 MGHDK and CDR2 SYGVNS. V shed 10 bases and J shed 8 bases, with 14 bases lying between them. This CDR3 region has 11 residues. CDR3 region: CATRRGIGYTF. Here the CDR3 DNA reads TGTGCCACCCGGCGGGGAATCGGCTACACCTTC.

Concerning this clonotype itself: The junction does not match germline at one end; this may be a read error. The chain combines TRBV18 with TRBJ1-3; a possible D gene is TRBD1 (5 bases). CDR1 is KGHSH and CDR2 is LQKENI in the germline V gene. The CDR3 runs to 12 residues. This CDR3 is CASSLRGGPADF. The CDR3 coding sequence is TGTGCCAGCTCACTCCGGGGCGGCCCGGCGGATTTT.

This clonotype was recorded many times. The chain uses TRBV5-6 and TRBJ1-1; 7 bases line up with TRBD1. CDR1 and CDR2 (germline): SGHDT, YYEEEE. The CDR3 extends over 11 amino acids. The junction had 4 bases not matched to a gene; V was cut back by 4 bases and J by 10 bases. The CDR3 here is CASSASGGAFF. CDR3 bases: TGTGCCAGCAGCGCATCAGGGGGAGCTTTCTTT.

This clonotype was observed many times. The V and J genes are TRBV7-6 and TRBJ2-3; 12 bases align to TRBD2. The CDR3 contains 18 residues. Germline CDR1 SGHVS, CDR2 FNYEAQ. V trimming: 4 bases; J trimming: 3 bases; junction bases outside the gene matches: 11. CDR3 sequence: CASSSTSGSGWGTDTQYF. In nucleotides, the CDR3 is TGTGCCAGCAGCTCGACTAGCGGGAGCGGATGGGGGACAGATACGCAGTATTTT.

About this clonotype itself: Relative to the germline gene, one junction end is altered; a read error may explain this. V usage is TRBV7-6 and J usage is TRBJ2-7; D gene ambiguous. The length of the CDR3 is 12 residues. The germline V gene has CDR1 SGHVS and CDR2 FNYEAQ. CDR3 nucleotides: TGTGCCAGCAGCTTAGGCTCCCACGAGCAGTACTTC. Residues: CASSLGSHEQYF.

The gene calls are TRBV6-5 and TRBJ2-3, with 9 bases matching TRBD1. CDR3 size: 15 residues. The trim removed 5 bases at V and 0 bases at J, leaving 3 bases unmatched. Germline CDR1 MNHEY, CDR2 SVGAGI. CDR3 protein: CASSRGQGSTDTQYF. As DNA, the CDR3 is TGTGCCAGCAGTCGAGGACAGGGGAGCACAGATACGCAGTATTTT.

This clonotype was counted between two and nine times. The chain couples TRBV28 to TRBJ1-1, with 8 bases lining up with TRBD1. This CDR3 is 14 amino acids long. J was trimmed by 5 bases and V by 6 bases; bases with no gene match: 8. Germline CDR1 reads MDHEN; CDR2 reads SYDVKM. The CDR3 nucleotides are TGTGCCAGCAGACCGACAGGGGAGGGGACTGAAGCTTTCTTT. The encoded protein is CASRPTGEGTEAFF. Combining the CDR3 with reference TRBV28 and TRBJ1-1 gives the whole variable domain DVKVTQSSRYLVKRTGEKVFLECVQDMDHENMFWYRQDPGLGLRLIYFSYDVKMKEKGDIPEGYSVSREKKERFSLILESASTNQTSMYLCASRPTGEGTEAFFGQGTRLTVV.

The sample holds many counts of this clonotype. J is TRBJ2-2 and V is TRBV12-3 or TRBV12-4; the D gene is possibly TRBD2 (5 bases). The CDR3 runs to 16 residues. With 5 bases removed from V and 1 base from J, the gap between germline ends came to 14 bases. In DNA form, the CDR3 reads TGTGCCAGCAGTCCCTCTTATGAGGGGAACACCGGGGAGCTGTTTTTT. Encoded protein: CASSPSYEGNTGELFF.